This TCR beta chain was recovered during a study of shared clonotypes between healthy human individuals. Findings and limits, study-wide: Around 5% was the fraction of naive CD4 clonotypes found shared across four donors.

After removal of 4 bases from V and 6 bases from J, the junction contained 12 bases not matched to a gene. The CDR3 loop spans 17 amino acids. CDR1 and CDR2 (germline): PRHDT, FYEKMQ (reference sequence). Points on this clone: Its cognate antigen is unknown.

Assay used: immunoSEQ multiplex PCR; TCRdb lists only in-frame clones, some missing. The sample lists roughly 1,500,000 clones, roughly 98% occurring once. Sequenced: naive CD4+ T cells sorted from blood. Subset of the sample: CD45RA+ positively selected. This chain links TRBV13 with TRBJ1-5; 10 bases fit TRBD1. The TCR originated in a man aged 25 to 40 in good health. The CDR3 DNA reads as TGTGCCAGCAGCTCGAACCGGGACAGGGGCTCTGGTCAGCCCCAGCATTTT. This translates into CASSSNRDRGSGQPQHF. Full variable domain (remainder filled in from reference TRBV13 and TRBJ1-5): AAGVIQSPRHLIKEKRETATLKCYPIPRHDTVYWYQQGPGQDPQFLISFYEKMQSDKGSIPDRFSAQQFSDYHSELNMSSLELGDSALYFCASSSNRDRGSGQPQHFGDGTRLSIL.